These 6 T cell receptor beta chains share one sample of origin, sequenced in a study of blood T cell repertoires in COVID-19. Produced via immunoSEQ multiplex PCR; TCRdb's table is partial and in-frame only. Of under 150,000 clones in the sample, roughly 80% were seen once. The sample comprised peripheral blood. These receptors were collected from a man between 50 and 59 years old with acute or convalescent COVID-19.

The chain carries TRBV5-4 and TRBJ1-6; D gene uncertain. Trimming stripped 1 base from V and 6 bases from J, with 8 bases between. This CDR3 is 14 amino acids long. Germline V lookup: CDR1 SGHNT, CDR2 YYREEE (reference sequence). CDR3 residues: CASSLNPGNSPLHF. CDR3 DNA: TGTGCCAGCAGCTTGAATCCCGGTAATTCACCCCTCCACTTT.

The chain has TRBV21-1 and TRBJ2-7; the D segment call TRBD2 is taken from the table without a DNA check. TRBV21-1 is reported as a pseudogene. The CDR3 runs to 15 residues. The CDR3 nucleotides are TGTGCCAGCAGCTTCCCCCTGGTCCACCCCGGGGGGCAGTACGTC. Translating it yields CASSFPLVHPGGQYV.

About this clone itself: The same CDR3 also results from other DNA sequences found in this sample. In DNA form, the CDR3 reads TGCGCCAGCAGCTTGGAGGGGGATAGCACAGATACGCAGTATTTT. Amino acids: CASSLEGDSTDTQYF. J is TRBJ2-3 and V is TRBV5-1; TRBD1 is a possible D gene (6 bases). From germline, CDR1 is SGHRS and CDR2 YFSETQ. The CDR3 totals 15 residues. V lost 0 bases, J lost 0 bases, and 8 bases lay in between. Full variable domain (remainder filled in from reference TRBV5-1 and TRBJ2-3): KAGVTQTPRYLIKTRGQQVTLSCSPISGHRSVSWYQQTPGQGLQFLFEYFSETQRNKGNFPGRFSGRQFSNSRSEMNVSTLELGDSALYLCASSLEGDSTDTQYFGPGTRLTVL.

The rearrangement joins TRBV11-3 to TRBJ2-4, with D possibly TRBD2 on 5 matching bases. Trimming shortened V by 5 bases and J by 9 bases, and 11 bases separated the two germline ends. Per the germline V gene, CDR1 is SGHNT and CDR2 is YENEEA. The CDR3 loop spans 12 amino acids. The chain's CDR3 is CASSKTRGIQYF. Written as DNA, the CDR3 is TGTGCCAGCAGCAAAACACGGGGCATTCAGTACTTC.

The J gene is TRBJ1-2, the V gene TRBV28; unclear D gene. The V gene lost 2 bases and the J gene lost 6 bases, with 7 bases spanning the gap. From germline, CDR1 is MDHEN and CDR2 SYDVKM. The CDR3 is 12 amino acids. The CDR3 sequence: CASSLKTNGYTF. The CDR3 nucleotides are TGTGCCAGCAGTTTAAAAACTAATGGCTACACCTTC.

J is TRBJ2-1 and V is TRBV21-1; the D call of TRBD2 is as the table states it, not checked on the DNA. TRBV21-1 is recorded as a pseudogene. The CDR3 spans 16 residues. The CDR3 sequence: CASSIPLAGADNEQFF. CDR3 nucleotide sequence: TGTGCCAGCAGCATCCCACTAGCGGGGGCCGACAATGAGCAGTTCTTC.